These 30 T cell receptor beta chains were all obtained from the same sample, sequenced in a study of response to subunit inactivated influenza vaccine. TCRdb reprocessed the RT-PCR reads via MiXCR and lists one record per CDR3 protein. The repertoire has more than 550,000 distinct CDR3 sequences, roughly 12% of them found once; the top ten carry roughly 9.6%. These sequences were also reported in another study, on T cells expressing NK-cell markers. That study adds: 5'RACE template switching with UMIs generated TCR beta cDNA.

The sequencing used PBMCs from blood, collected on the day of vaccination. Every receptor here comes from a man aged 50 to 60 who received an inactivated influenza vaccine.

This clonotype has more than one count but fewer than ten. The rearrangement joins TRBV7-8 to TRBJ1-2; the D gene is possibly TRBD1 (5 bases). CDR1 is SGHVS, CDR2 FQNEAQ, per germline. The CDR3 totals 14 residues. Deletions cut 2 bases from V and 2 bases from J, with 9 bases between. The CDR3 DNA reads as TGTGCCAGCAGCTTACGTCCAGGGAACTATGGCTACACCTTC. Translating gives CASSLRPGNYGYTF.

This clonotype came up many times. A junction end diverges from the germline sequence, so it may reflect a read error. The rearrangement links TRBV5-1 to TRBJ2-7, with 11 bases matching TRBD1. The CDR3 covers 14 residues. Per the germline V gene, CDR1 is SGHRS and CDR2 is YFSETQ. CDR3 in amino acids: CASSAGTGGYEQYF. The CDR3 bases are TGTGCCAGCAGTGCGGGGACAGGGGGGTACGAGCAGTACTTC.

V and J are TRBV12-3 or TRBV12-4 and TRBJ2-7, with TRBD1 matching 8 bases. Losses at the gene ends were 5 bases for V and 0 bases for J; bases not matched to a gene: 9. This CDR3 is 16 amino acids long. The CDR3: CASSLQSGGPSYEQYF. In DNA, the CDR3 is TGTGCCAGCAGTCTACAATCAGGGGGCCCCTCCTACGAGCAGTACTTC.

In this sample, this clonotype turned up a few times. This rearrangement joins TRBV24-1 to TRBJ1-2; TRBD1 matches 7 bases. The CDR3 covers 14 residues. CDR1 is KGHDR, CDR2 SFDVKD, per germline. The trim removed 7 bases at V and 0 bases at J, leaving 4 bases unmatched. CDR3 DNA sequence: TGTGCCACCAGAGGGACAGCGCCTAACTATGGCTACACCTTC. This sequence encodes CATRGTAPNYGYTF.

In its sample, this clonotype was seen a few times. The rearrangement joins TRBV4-3 to TRBJ2-1, with D uncertain. The CDR3 runs to 16 residues. Germline V lookup: CDR1 LGHNA, CDR2 YSLEER. Trimming removed 1 base at V and 5 bases at J, with 15 bases between. The CDR3 is CASSQGIAMTDNEQFF. CDR3 bases: TGCGCCAGCAGCCAAGGGATAGCTATGACCGACAATGAGCAGTTCTTC.

The V gene is TRBV20-1, the J gene TRBJ2-5; weak D call: TRBD1 (6 bases). The germline V and J ends were trimmed by 0 bases and 5 bases, with 16 bases remaining between them. CDR1 is DFQATT and CDR2 is SNEGSKA in the germline V gene (reference sequence). The CDR3 sequence is 15 residues long. The CDR3 protein is CSARDVQGFMETQYF. CDR3 nucleotide sequence: TGCAGTGCTAGAGATGTCCAGGGGTTCATGGAGACCCAGTACTTC.

A few counts support this clonotype. V gene TRBV2 combines with J gene TRBJ2-5; D gene ambiguous. The CDR3 sequence is 14 residues long. Germline loops: CDR1 SNHLY, CDR2 FYNNEI. Trimming left V 6 bases short and J 5 bases short, with 16 bases between. The CDR3 DNA reads TGTGCCAGCAGCCTGAGTGTGTTTAAGGAGACCCAGTACTTC. Amino acids: CASSLSVFKETQYF.

This clonotype showed up just a few times. In DNA form, the CDR3 reads TGTGCCAGTAGTCACCCGGGGGGCCGAACCGGGGAGCTGTTTTTT. Translated: CASSHPGGRTGELFF. The rearrangement joins TRBV19 to TRBJ2-2; a possible D gene is TRBD2 (7 bases). CDR3 length: 15 amino acids. CDR1 and CDR2 (germline): LNHDA, SQIVND (reference sequence). V gave up 5 bases and J gave up 5 bases, with 15 bases separating them. Full variable domain (outside the CDR3, taken from reference TRBV19 and TRBJ2-2): DGGITQSPKYLFRKEGQNVTLSCEQNLNHDAMYWYRQDPGQGLRLIYYSQIVNDFQKGDIAEGYSVSREKKESFPLTVTSAQKNPTAFYLCASSHPGGRTGELFFGEGSRLTVL.

CDR3 loop: CASRRDHSGNTIYF. In DNA, the CDR3 is TGCGCCAGCAGAAGGGACCACTCTGGAAACACCATATATTTT. The chain links TRBV5-1 to TRBJ1-3, with D perhaps TRBD1 (5 bases). The germline V and J ends were trimmed by 5 bases and 0 bases, with 9 bases remaining between them. From germline, CDR1 is SGHRS and CDR2 YFSETQ. This CDR3 is built from 14 residues.

Here the CDR3 reads CASSGRSGDPGSEAFF. CDR3 sequence (DNA): TGTGCCAGCAGCGGACGGAGTGGGGATCCAGGGTCCGAAGCTTTCTTT. V usage is TRBV9 and J usage is TRBJ1-1; D is perhaps TRBD1 (5 bases). Looked up from germline, CDR1 is SGDLS and CDR2 is YYNGEE. The CDR3 loop spans 16 amino acids. Trimming pared 3 bases from V and 8 bases from J, leaving 23 bases between.

The V gene is TRBV29-1, the J gene TRBJ2-1; no clear D. Trimming left V 4 bases short and J 9 bases short, with 10 bases between. The CDR3 is made up of 11 amino acids. Germline assignment: CDR1 SQVTM and CDR2 ANQGSEA. The DNA for the CDR3 is TGCAGCGTTGTTGTCGAGCGTGAGCAGTTCTTC. It yields the protein CSVVVEREQFF.

This clonotype was observed a handful of times. The chain carries TRBV3-1 and TRBJ2-7; D is undetermined. This CDR3 has 16 residues. Germline assignment: CDR1 LGHDT and CDR2 YNNKEL (reference sequence). Trimming took 1 base from V and 2 from J, leaving 15 bases between them. For the CDR3, the DNA is TGTGCCAGCAGCCAAGTTTCTTCCAGGCTCCCCTACGAGCAGTACTTC. It is translated as CASSQVSSRLPYEQYF.

The chain employs TRBV29-1 and TRBJ1-1; D is uncertain. The ends were cut back, 4 bases at V and 1 base at J, with 7 bases in the middle. The germline gives CDR1 SQVTM, CDR2 ANQGSEA. The length of the CDR3 is 12 residues. In nucleotides, the CDR3 is TGCAGCGTTGTCGGGCAGAACACTGAAGCTTTCTTT. It yields the protein CSVVGQNTEAFF.

This clonotype was found a few times. This chain joins TRBV10-3 and TRBJ2-7; the D is unclear. The V gene lost 0 bases and the J gene lost 3 bases, with 15 bases spanning the gap. Germline V lookup: CDR1 ENHRY, CDR2 SYGVKD. This CDR3 region has 16 residues. CDR3 region: CAISESFGLADYEQYF. CDR3 nucleotides: TGTGCCATCAGTGAGTCTTTTGGGTTAGCAGACTACGAGCAGTACTTC.

This clonotype was observed at least ten times. The V call is TRBV5-1, the J call TRBJ2-1; 8 nucleotides match TRBD2. CDR1 SGHRS and CDR2 YFSETQ come from the germline V gene. Losses at the gene ends were 7 bases for V and 5 bases for J; bases not matched to a gene: 8. CDR3 length: 14 amino acids. Written as DNA, the CDR3 is TGCGCCAGCCAAAGCGGGGGATCTCACAATGAGCAGTTCTTC. It codes for CASQSGGSHNEQFF.

This clonotype was counted a few times. The gene calls are TRBV28 and TRBJ2-7; 8 bases line up with TRBD2. The ends lost 7 bases at V and 7 bases at J; junction bases unmatched: 12. Germline CDR1 MDHEN, CDR2 SYDVKM. The CDR3 is made up of 14 amino acids. For the CDR3, the DNA is TGTGCCAGCATCCCGGGACTAGGTCTGCGGGAGCAGTACTTC. The encoded protein is CASIPGLGLREQYF.

This rearrangement joins TRBV20-1 to TRBJ1-6; no clear D gene. The CDR3 consists of 15 residues. Germline CDR1 DFQATT, CDR2 SNEGSKA (reference sequence). V dropped 0 bases and J dropped 4 bases, with 10 bases sitting between them. The CDR3 nucleotides are TGCAGTGCTAGAGAGAGGACGACTTATAATTCACCCCTCCACTTT. Translated, it gives CSARERTTYNSPLHF.

This clonotype was seen ten or more times. V gene TRBV5-1 combines with J gene TRBJ2-1, with D hard to call. Deletions cut 0 bases from V and 7 bases from J, with 8 bases between. Germline CDR1 and CDR2: SGHRS and YFSETQ. CDR3 length: 13 residues. CDR3 sequence reads: CASSLGQANEQFF. The DNA for the CDR3 is TGCGCCAGCAGCTTGGGGCAGGCAAATGAGCAGTTCTTC.

The gene calls are TRBV9 and TRBJ2-5, with TRBD1 as a possible D gene (5 bases). Looked up from germline, CDR1 is SGDLS and CDR2 is YYNGEE. There are 14 residues in the CDR3. V shed 0 bases and J shed 5 bases, with 11 bases lying between them. The CDR3 region is CASSVAAGMETQYF. The CDR3 nucleotides read TGTGCCAGCAGCGTAGCTGCAGGGATGGAGACCCAGTACTTC.

This sequence joins TRBV7-9 and TRBJ2-5, with 8 bases matching TRBD1. Per the germline V gene, CDR1 is SEHNR and CDR2 is FQNEAQ (reference sequence). CDR3 length: 15 amino acids. The ends lost 5 bases at V and 1 base at J; junction bases unmatched: 6. The CDR3 region has the DNA TGTGCCAGCAGCCGGCGACAGGGGCTCCAAGAGACCCAGTACTTC. Protein sequence: CASSRRQGLQETQYF.

This clonotype was seen ten or more times. This chain connects TRBV5-1 to TRBJ1-6; 9 bases are a match to TRBD1. Germline values: CDR1 SGHRS, CDR2 YFSETQ. Trimming removed 2 bases from V and 10 bases from J; junction bases left unmatched: 13. The CDR3 extends over 17 amino acids. CDR3 coding DNA: TGCGCCAGCAGCTTAAGGGGACAGGGATCGTCAGGATCACCCCTCCACTTT. Amino acid sequence: CASSLRGQGSSGSPLHF.

This clonotype appeared a few times. This chain links TRBV12-3 or TRBV12-4 with TRBJ2-3; 9 bases are shared with TRBD2. Losses at the gene ends were 6 bases for V and 5 bases for J; bases not matched to a gene: 6. The CDR3 runs to 14 residues. The CDR3 DNA sequence: TGTGCCAGCAGACTGCGGGGGGGGCAAGATACGCAGTATTTT. Amino acid sequence: CASRLRGGQDTQYF.

This clonotype was seen many times. The V and J genes are TRBV12-3 or TRBV12-4 and TRBJ2-1; 11 nucleotides agree with TRBD2. J lost 4 bases, V lost 8 bases, and 4 bases had no gene match. The CDR3 loop spans 14 amino acids. The CDR3 sequence: CASAWTSGYNEQFF. CDR3 sequence (DNA): TGTGCCAGCGCTTGGACTAGCGGGTACAATGAGCAGTTCTTC.

A few counts support this clonotype. V and J are TRBV29-1 and TRBJ2-3, with D possibly TRBD2 on 6 matching bases. The CDR3 is 14 amino acids. CDR1 SQVTM and CDR2 ANQGSEA come from the germline V gene. V shed 3 bases and J shed 3 bases, with 13 bases lying between them. The DNA for the CDR3 is TGCAGCGTTGAGGGACTGACCGTAACAGATACGCAGTATTTT. This translates into CSVEGLTVTDTQYF.

This clonotype was recorded a few times. Germline is not matched at one junction end, which may reflect a read error. The rearrangement joins TRBV3-1 to TRBJ2-7; possibly TRBD2 for D (6 bases). Germline assignment: CDR1 LGHDT and CDR2 YNNKEL (reference sequence). The CDR3 runs to 14 residues. The CDR3 reads CASTQASGVLEQYF. In DNA, the CDR3 is TGTGCCAGCACCCAAGCATCGGGGGTTCTCGAGCAGTACTTC.

The chain links TRBV20-1 to TRBJ2-5; D is possibly TRBD1 (6 bases). The CDR3 runs 13 residues. Germline V gene lookup returns CDR1 DFQATT and CDR2 SNEGSKA (reference sequence). The V end was cut by 0 bases, the J end by 3 bases, with 8 bases between. In DNA form, the CDR3 reads TGCAGTGCTAGAGATCGGGACAAAGAGACCCAGTACTTC. Its protein product is CSARDRDKETQYF.

CDR3: CASSLMAGGAKNIQYF. As DNA, the CDR3 is TGTGCCAGCAGCTTAATGGCAGGGGGAGCCAAAAACATTCAGTACTTC. The V call is TRBV7-8, the J call TRBJ2-4; 7 bases fit TRBD1. The germline gives CDR1 SGHVS, CDR2 FQNEAQ. The V and J ends lost 2 bases and 0 bases, in that order; junction bases with no gene match: 4. This CDR3 comprises 16 residues.

This clonotype was detected ten times or more. V gene TRBV6-2 or TRBV6-3 combines with J gene TRBJ1-5, with D possibly being TRBD1 (5 bases). V lost 2 bases, J lost 3 bases, and 11 bases lay in between. The germline gives CDR1 MNHEY, CDR2 SVGEGT. CDR3 length equals 15 residues. CDR3 region: CASSYPDRTNQPQHF. In DNA, the CDR3 is TGTGCCAGCAGTTACCCCGACAGAACCAATCAGCCCCAGCATTTT.

The chain carries TRBV6-5 and TRBJ2-5; TRBD1 might be the D (5 bases). This CDR3 comprises 11 residues. From germline, CDR1 is MNHEY and CDR2 SVGAGI. The ends were cut back, 3 bases at V and 7 bases at J, with 6 bases in the middle. The CDR3 coding sequence is TGTGCCAGCAGTTATCAGGGGACCCAGTACTTC. It codes for CASSYQGTQYF.

This clonotype showed up many times. The chain couples TRBV5-6 to TRBJ2-1; 8 bases map to TRBD1. Trimming cost V 4 bases and J 6 bases; bases outside gene matches: 3. The CDR3 is made up of 13 amino acids. Germline CDR1 reads SGHDT; CDR2 reads YYEEEE. The CDR3 nucleotides are TGTGCCAGCAGCAGGACAGGGTTCAATGAGCAGTTCTTC. It is translated as CASSRTGFNEQFF.